A single sample is the source of the 11 T cell receptor beta chains below, sequenced in a study of blood T cell repertoires in COVID-19. The assay was immunoSEQ multiplex PCR, and TCRdb's table has in-frame clones only and misses some. The sample lists some 220,000 clones, about 78% occurring once. Specimen: peripheral blood. Every receptor here comes from a woman in her 70s with acute or convalescent COVID-19.

This sequence joins TRBV9 and TRBJ2-3, with D perhaps TRBD1 (6 bases). This CDR3 has 15 residues. Germline values: CDR1 SGDLS, CDR2 YYNGEE. Trimming shortened V by 3 bases and J by 8 bases, and 19 bases separated the two germline ends. CDR3 DNA: TGTGCCAGCAGCGGGGGACCAGGGGTCGGGGCTACGCAGTATTTT. It is translated as CASSGGPGVGATQYF.

The chain recombines TRBV4-3 with TRBJ2-7; TRBD1 matches 7 bases. The CDR3 has 15 amino acids. The V gene's germline CDR1 is LGHNA and CDR2 YSLEER. After removal of 4 bases from V and 3 bases from J, the junction contained 9 bases not matched to a gene. CDR3 amino acids: CASSLSRQGDYEQYF. The CDR3 DNA sequence: TGCGCCAGCAGCCTTAGTCGACAGGGTGACTACGAGCAGTACTTC.

This sequence joins TRBV20-1 and TRBJ2-3; 7 positions match TRBD2. Germline V gene sequence: CDR1 DFQATT, CDR2 SNEGSKA (reference sequence). The V gene end was trimmed by 3 bases and the J gene end by 1 base; junction bases not matched to a gene: 7. CDR3 length: 15 residues. The CDR3 DNA is TGCAGTGCTAGTCACGCGGCGGGGGGCACAGATACGCAGTATTTT. It specifies CSASHAAGGTDTQYF.

This chain uses TRBV3-1 (or the pseudogene TRBV3-2) with TRBJ2-3, with TRBD1 as a possible D gene (5 bases). The V gene's germline CDR1 is LGHDT and CDR2 YNNKEL (reference sequence). The CDR3 extends over 13 amino acids. V gave up 1 base and J gave up 8 bases, with 10 bases separating them. CDR3 DNA: TGTGCCAGCAGCCAAGCCCGAAGGGGTACGCAGTATTTT. It yields the protein CASSQARRGTQYF.

J is TRBJ2-7 and V is TRBV10-3, with 7 bases lining up with TRBD1. The CDR3 is made up of 14 amino acids. The ends lost 6 bases at V and 0 bases at J; junction bases unmatched: 5. The germline gives CDR1 ENHRY, CDR2 SYGVKD. The CDR3, as DNA: TGTGCCATCAGACCCGGGACAGACTCCTACGAGCAGTACTTC. Translated, it gives CAIRPGTDSYEQYF.

This clone is a singleton in its sample. This chain uses TRBV24-1 with TRBJ2-5; TRBD2 matches at 7 bases. Trimming cost V 4 bases and J 5 bases; bases outside gene matches: 6. The CDR3 has 14 residues. In germline, CDR1 is KGHDR, CDR2 SFDVKD. As DNA, the CDR3 is TGTGCCACCAGTGAGGGAGGGGCTGGGGAGACCCAGTACTTC. Its translation: CATSEGGAGETQYF.

This sequence joins TRBV10-3 and TRBJ2-3, with a tentative D call TRBD2 (6 bases). Germline assignment: CDR1 ENHRY and CDR2 SYGVKD. The CDR3 totals 15 residues. Between the trimmed V and J ends, which lost 10 bases and 0 bases, there was a span of 17 bases. The CDR3 reads CATRDSRSSTDTQYF. The CDR3 DNA follows: TGTGCCACGCGGGACTCCCGATCTAGCACAGATACGCAGTATTTT.

J is TRBJ2-5 and V is TRBV5-6; 9 bases map to TRBD1. Germline loops: CDR1 SGHDT, CDR2 YYEEEE. The CDR3 totals 19 residues. V lost 1 base and J lost 7; bases outside the gene matches: 20. The CDR3 coding sequence is TGTGCCAGCAGCTTGCCGGGACAGGGTCTTGATAAGGGCGAAGGGACCCAGTACTTC. It codes for CASSLPGQGLDKGEGTQYF.

The chain joins TRBV12-5 to TRBJ1-3; tentatively, D is TRBD1 (5 bases). This CDR3 region has 14 residues. V was pared by 6 bases and J by 0 bases, with 9 bases between. CDR1 and CDR2 from the germline V gene are LGHNT and FRNRAP. CDR3 in amino acids: CASGTGLSGNTIYF. The CDR3 region has the DNA TGTGCTAGTGGCACAGGCCTCTCTGGAAACACCATATATTTT. The whole variable domain, remainder taken from reference TRBV12-5 and TRBJ1-3, is DARVTQTPRHKVTEMGQEVTMRCQPILGHNTVFWYRQTMMQGLELLAYFRNRAPLDDSGMPKDRFSAEMPDATLATLKIQPSEPRDSAVYFCASGTGLSGNTIYFGEGSWLTVV.

The J gene is TRBJ2-3, the V gene TRBV10-3; 8 nucleotides agree with TRBD2. The ends lost 5 bases at V and 5 bases at J; junction bases unmatched: 9. The CDR3 has 15 amino acids. CDR1 is ENHRY and CDR2 is SYGVKD in the germline V gene. The CDR3 region is CAISWIGGEGDTQYF. CDR3 bases: TGTGCCATCAGTTGGATCGGGGGGGAAGGAGATACGCAGTATTTT.

CDR3 residues: CASRSTGNTEAFF. The CDR3 nucleotides read TGTGCCAGCAGATCGACGGGTAACACTGAAGCTTTCTTT. This sequence joins TRBV3-1 (or the pseudogene TRBV3-2) and TRBJ1-1; D ambiguous. Germline-derived CDR1 and CDR2 are LGHDT and YNNKEL (reference sequence). The CDR3 length is 13 residues. Trimming removed 6 bases from V and 2 bases from J, with 10 bases in between.